A single sample is the source of the 20 T cell receptor beta chains below, sequenced in a study of T-cell memory formation after mild COVID-19. TCRdb re-derived calls from the 5' RACE reads in MiXCR, one entry per CDR3 protein. This sample has hundreds of thousands of distinct CDR3 sequences; 15% to 20% occur once, and the top ten carry over 9%. Material: PBMCs or a T cell subset sorted from them (not recorded which). These receptors were collected from an adult woman who had mild COVID-19 (a few samples of this study predate the infection). Cell type and time point are not known.

This chain uses TRBV30 with TRBJ2-1; 13 bases are a match to TRBD2. Germline V CDR1 and CDR2: GTSNPN, SVGIG (reference sequence). V shed 4 bases, J shed 8 bases, and the junction held 5 bases outside the gene matches. The CDR3 is made up of 14 amino acids. Here the CDR3 reads CAWTVLAGGYEQFF. The CDR3 DNA reads as TGTGCCTGGACGGTACTAGCGGGGGGGTATGAGCAGTTCTTC. Full variable domain (outside the CDR3, taken from reference TRBV30 and TRBJ2-1): SQTIHQWPATLVQPVGSPLSLECTVEGTSNPNLYWYRQAAGRGLQLLFYSVGIGQISSEVPQNLSASRPQDRQFILSSKKLLLSDSGFYLCAWTVLAGGYEQFFGPGTRLTVL.

This clonotype was counted between two and nine times. The chain couples TRBV11-2 to TRBJ2-1; weak D call: TRBD1 (5 bases). CDR3 size: 20 residues. Germline V CDR1 and CDR2: SGHAT, FQNNGV. V shed 1 base and J shed 6 bases, with 28 bases lying between them. The CDR3 sequence is CASSLGVLLGQQKVFNEQFF. The CDR3 DNA follows: TGTGCCAGCAGCTTAGGAGTTCTGTTAGGACAACAAAAAGTCTTCAATGAGCAGTTCTTC. The full variable domain, in which reference TRBV11-2 and TRBJ2-1 provide the parts outside the CDR3, is EAGVAQSPRYKIIEKRQSVAFWCNPISGHATLYWYQQILGQGPKLLIQFQNNGVVDDSQLPKDRFSAERLKGVDSTLKIQPAKLEDSAVYLCASSLGVLLGQQKVFNEQFFGPGTRLTVL.

This clonotype was picked up a small number of times. The chain links TRBV24-1 to TRBJ2-1; 8 nucleotides agree with TRBD1. V lost 2 bases, J lost 1 base, and 12 bases stayed unmatched. Germline CDR1 is KGHDR and CDR2 is SFDVKD. The CDR3 sequence is 19 residues long. This CDR3 is CATSDSFPGTGESYNEQFF. The CDR3 DNA follows: TGTGCCACCAGTGATTCATTCCCCGGGACAGGTGAATCCTACAATGAGCAGTTCTTC.

V gene TRBV4-2 combines with J gene TRBJ2-1; D gene uncertain. The germline V gene encodes CDR1 LGHNA and CDR2 YNFKEQ. Trimming stripped 0 bases from V and 6 bases from J, with 9 bases between. This CDR3 spans 14 amino acids. The CDR3 region has the DNA TGTGCCAGCAGCCAAGATCTTGGTCCCAATGAGCAGTTCTTC. Amino acids: CASSQDLGPNEQFF.

This clonotype was counted a few times. The J gene is TRBJ2-7, the V gene TRBV6-5; 13 bases fit TRBD2. The CDR3 is 17 residues long. In germline, CDR1 is MNHEY, CDR2 SVGAGI. V shed 8 bases and J 2 bases; nucleotides not matched to a gene: 12. Here the CDR3 DNA reads TGTGCCAGCTGCCGTAGACTAGCGGGAGGCGAGGCCTACGAGCAGTACTTC. Its translation is CASCRRLAGGEAYEQYF.

There are a few counts of this clonotype. V usage is TRBV6-1 and J usage is TRBJ2-1; 11 bases line up with TRBD2. Unmatched junction bases numbered 6, after V lost 2 bases and J lost 3 bases. The germline CDR1 and CDR2 sequences are MNHNS and SASEGT. The CDR3 has 17 residues. CDR3 region: CASSERASGRIYNEQFF. The CDR3 coding sequence is TGTGCCAGCAGTGAAAGGGCTAGCGGGAGGATCTACAATGAGCAGTTCTTC.

This clonotype was counted a few times. The chain recombines TRBV7-9 with TRBJ2-7, with 12 bases matching TRBD1. The CDR3 covers 19 residues. The J segment lost 1 base and the V segment lost 3 bases, leaving 13 bases of the junction unmatched. CDR1 is SEHNR, CDR2 FQNEAQ, per germline (reference sequence). Here the CDR3 reads CASSFSGTGGASPSYEQYF. CDR3 bases: TGTGCCAGCAGCTTTTCCGGGACAGGGGGCGCTAGTCCGTCCTACGAGCAGTACTTC. The full variable domain, its missing parts supplied by reference TRBV7-9 and TRBJ2-7, is DTGVSQNPRHKITKRGQNVTFRCDPISEHNRLYWYRQTLGQGPEFLTYFQNEAQLEKSRLLSDRFSAERPKGSFSTLEIQRTEQGDSAMYLCASSFSGTGGASPSYEQYFGPGTRLTVT.

The chain carries TRBV7-9 and TRBJ2-7, with D perhaps TRBD1 (6 bases). The germline V gene encodes CDR1 SEHNR and CDR2 FQNEAQ (reference sequence). Trimming pared 7 bases from V and 0 bases from J, leaving 10 bases between. The CDR3 consists of 13 residues. CDR3 sequence reads: CASTDRSSYEQYF. For the CDR3, the DNA is TGTGCCAGCACCGACAGGAGCTCCTACGAGCAGTACTTC. Full variable domain (outside the CDR3, taken from reference TRBV7-9 and TRBJ2-7): DTGVSQNPRHKITKRGQNVTFRCDPISEHNRLYWYRQTLGQGPEFLTYFQNEAQLEKSRLLSDRFSAERPKGSFSTLEIQRTEQGDSAMYLCASTDRSSYEQYFGPGTRLTVT.

This clonotype came up a few times. V is TRBV4-3 and J is TRBJ2-1; 11 bases agree with TRBD2. This CDR3 has 15 residues. V lost 3 bases to trimming and J lost 8 bases; unmatched junction nucleotides: 6. Germline V gives CDR1 LGHNA, CDR2 YSLEER. CDR3: CASSHVAGGGYEQFF. DNA for the CDR3: TGCGCCAGCAGCCATGTAGCGGGAGGGGGGTATGAGCAGTTCTTC.

The genes are TRBV5-1 and TRBJ1-2; TRBD1 is a possible D gene (5 bases). The CDR3 consists of 12 residues. Trimming left V 4 bases short and J 6 bases short, with 10 bases between. Germline CDR1 SGHRS, CDR2 YFSETQ. The CDR3 DNA follows: TGCGCCAGCAGCCCCGACAGCCATGGCTACACCTTC. Its translation: CASSPDSHGYTF.

This clonotype was seen a few times. J is TRBJ2-2 and V is TRBV4-2, with TRBD1 identical over 9 bases. Germline loops: CDR1 LGHNA, CDR2 YNFKEQ. Unmatched junction bases numbered 6, after V lost 2 bases and J lost 5 bases. The CDR3 covers 16 residues. CDR3 bases: TGTGCCAGCAGCCAACCCTGGGACAGGGCTACCGGGGAGCTGTTTTTT. This encodes CASSQPWDRATGELFF.

V usage is TRBV6-5 and J usage is TRBJ2-7, with D tentatively TRBD1 (5 bases). Germline V CDR1 and CDR2: MNHEY, SVGAGI. This CDR3 has 15 residues. V was shortened by 2 bases and J by 2 bases, with 13 bases between the two germline ends. The CDR3 region has the DNA TGTGCCAGCAGTTACGACCGGACAATTACCTACGAGCAGTACTTC. Residues: CASSYDRTITYEQYF.

This chain links TRBV20-1 with TRBJ2-7, with D unresolved. The CDR3 spans 11 residues. The V and J ends lost 2 bases and 2 bases respectively, with 4 bases between them. Germline-derived CDR1 and CDR2 are DFQATT and SNEGSKA (reference sequence). The CDR3 nucleotides are TGCAGTGCTAGATCGACCTACGAGCAGTACTTC. Amino acid sequence: CSARSTYEQYF.

The sample holds a few counts of this clonotype. The chain joins TRBV3-1 to TRBJ2-7; D may be TRBD2 (6 bases). Between the trimmed V and J ends, which lost 1 base and 4 bases, there was a span of 11 bases. The CDR3 has 14 amino acids. From germline, CDR1 is LGHDT and CDR2 YNNKEL (reference sequence). The CDR3 DNA reads as TGTGCCAGCAGCCAAGGCGGGGAACCATACGAGCAGTACTTC. Protein sequence: CASSQGGEPYEQYF.

The chain is built from TRBV6-2 or TRBV6-3 and TRBJ2-2; no firm D call. The V and J ends lost 5 bases and 7 bases respectively, with 17 bases between them. The CDR3 is 15 residues long. The germline gives CDR1 MNHEY, CDR2 SVGEGT. The CDR3 here is CASSPSGDSRGELFF. The CDR3 nucleotides are TGTGCCAGCAGTCCCTCCGGTGATAGCCGCGGGGAGCTGTTTTTT.

This clonotype showed up just a few times. The V and J genes are TRBV9 and TRBJ2-3; D remains ambiguous. V lost 1 base to trimming and J lost 6 bases, with 12 bases between them. Germline V CDR1 and CDR2: SGDLS, YYNGEE. This CDR3 is 14 amino acids long. Written as DNA, the CDR3 is TGTGCCAGCAGCGTAAATCCCGGAGCTGATACGCAGTATTTT. Residues: CASSVNPGADTQYF.

The rearrangement joins TRBV7-2 to TRBJ1-4, with 7 bases lining up with TRBD1. This CDR3 is 14 amino acids long. Germline loops: CDR1 SGHTA, CDR2 FQGNSA. J lost 7 bases, V lost 5 bases, and 7 bases had no gene match. Written as DNA, the CDR3 is TGTGCCAGCAGCCCTGACAGGGATTTTGAAAAACTGTTTTTT. The encoded protein is CASSPDRDFEKLFF.

This clonotype was seen a few times. V gene TRBV27 combines with J gene TRBJ2-2; 10 bases fit TRBD2. CDR1 MNHEY and CDR2 SMNVEV come from the germline V gene (reference sequence). Unmatched junction bases numbered 4, after V lost 5 bases and J lost 1 base. The length of the CDR3 is 16 residues. Here the CDR3 reads CASSARTSGNTGELFF. In nucleotides, the CDR3 is TGTGCCAGCAGTGCCCGGACTAGCGGGAACACCGGGGAGCTGTTTTTT.

This clonotype has a handful of counts. The chain is built from TRBV6-2 or TRBV6-3 and TRBJ1-1; TRBD1 matches 8 bases. The CDR3 totals 14 residues. V lost 5 bases and J lost 5; bases outside the gene matches: 7. Germline CDR1 MNHEY, CDR2 SVGEGT. The CDR3 loop reads CASSTTGVLTEAFF. CDR3 sequence (DNA): TGTGCCAGCAGTACGACAGGGGTGTTAACTGAAGCTTTCTTT.

This clonotype was seen only a few times. The genes are TRBV30 and TRBJ2-1; no definite D call. V lost 1 base and J lost 7, with 5 bases in between. The CDR3 length is 11 residues. Per germline, CDR1 GTSNPN and CDR2 SVGIG (reference sequence). In DNA, the CDR3 is TGTGCCTGGAGTGAGTTAAATGAGCAGTTCTTC. Translated, it gives CAWSELNEQFF.